The rows below give T cell receptor beta chains drawn from one sample of a study of regulatory T cells in long-lasting Graves disease. One entry per CDR3 protein results from TCRdb running MiXCR on the multiplex PCR reads. The sample shows fewer than 550,000 distinct CDR3 sequences, roughly 15% of them seen only once. This sample also appeared in a second study, on T cells in Graves' hyperthyroidism and ophthalmopathy.

This sample comprised peripheral blood mononuclear cells (PBMCs), obtained at new diagnosis, from a patient treated with antithyroid drugs. The receptors here all came from a woman aged 35-65 years with Graves disease. CDR3s include the opening cysteine and the closing phenylalanine or tryptophan. The order of the fields is J gene, V gene, D gene, clone size, CDR3 protein, CDR3 DNA. D genes are given only for firm matches. Rows may omit the clone size; those that give it use once, few, many or a size class.

j_call: TRBJ1-5
v_call: TRBV5-1
d_call: .
clone_size: .
cdr3_aa: CASSPGQPNQPQHF
cdr3_nt: TGCGCCAGCAGCCCAGGACAGCCTAATCAGCCCCAGCATTTT

j_call: TRBJ1-1
v_call: TRBV6-1
d_call: .
clone_size: many
cdr3_aa: CASSPGGTRTEAFF
cdr3_nt: TGTGCCAGCAGCCCCGGGGGAACGAGGACTGAAGCTTTCTTT

j_call: TRBJ2-1
v_call: TRBV3-1
d_call: TRBD2
clone_size: .
cdr3_aa: CASSQDLLAGGGYNEQFF
cdr3_nt: TGTGCCAGCAGCCAAGATTTGCTAGCGGGGGGAGGCTACAATGAGCAGTTCTTC

j_call: TRBJ1-2
v_call: TRBV28
d_call: TRBD1
clone_size: many
cdr3_aa: CASSLDASRTGRIGDGYTF
cdr3_nt: TGTGCCAGCAGTTTAGATGCAAGTCGGACAGGACGGATTGGTGATGGCTACACCTTC

j_call: TRBJ2-6
v_call: TRBV6-1
d_call: .
clone_size: many
cdr3_aa: CATRGPTGANVLTF
cdr3_nt: TGTGCCACCCGGGGGCCAACTGGGGCCAACGTCCTGACTTTC

j_call: TRBJ2-5
v_call: TRBV5-6
d_call: .
clone_size: few
cdr3_aa: CASSPFRGETQYF
cdr3_nt: TGTGCCAGCAGCCCCTTCCGGGGGGAGACCCAGTACTTC

j_call: TRBJ2-1
v_call: TRBV7-8
d_call: .
clone_size: .
cdr3_aa: CASSPAGGYNEQFF
cdr3_nt: TGTGCCAGCAGCCCAGCAGGGGGGTACAATGAGCAGTTCTTC

j_call: TRBJ1-2
v_call: TRBV30
d_call: .
clone_size: many
cdr3_aa: CAWSEQAYYGYTF
cdr3_nt: TGTGCCTGGAGCGAACAGGCTTACTATGGCTACACCTTC

j_call: TRBJ2-7
v_call: TRBV4-1
d_call: .
clone_size: .
cdr3_aa: CASSQDSNFLGYEQYF
cdr3_nt: TGCGCCAGCAGCCAAGATTCAAATTTTTTGGGCTACGAGCAGTACTTC

j_call: TRBJ2-5
v_call: TRBV10-3
d_call: TRBD2
clone_size: few
cdr3_aa: CAISESSRGEQETQYF
cdr3_nt: TGTGCCATCAGTGAGTCTAGTCGGGGGGAGCAAGAGACCCAGTACTTC

j_call: TRBJ2-2
v_call: TRBV12-3/TRBV12-4
d_call: TRBD2
clone_size: .
cdr3_aa: CASSLRLAGTTGELFF
cdr3_nt: TGTGCCAGCAGTTTACGGCTAGCGGGGACCACCGGGGAGCTGTTTTTT

j_call: TRBJ2-1
v_call: TRBV29-1
d_call: .
clone_size: .
cdr3_aa: CSVADNNEQFF
cdr3_nt: TGCAGCGTTGCGGATAACAATGAGCAGTTCTTC

j_call: TRBJ1-1
v_call: TRBV2
d_call: .
clone_size: many
cdr3_aa: CASSFAEQVLLNTEAFF
cdr3_nt: TGTGCCAGCAGTTTTGCAGAACAGGTTCTCCTCAACACTGAAGCTTTCTTT

j_call: TRBJ2-5
v_call: TRBV12-3/TRBV12-4
d_call: .
clone_size: many
cdr3_aa: CASSGPEETQYF
cdr3_nt: TGTGCCAGCAGTGGGCCCGAGGAGACCCAGTACTTC

j_call: TRBJ2-5
v_call: TRBV11-2
d_call: .
clone_size: .
cdr3_aa: CASSLGSSSGLRQETQYF
cdr3_nt: TGTGCCAGCAGCTTGGGCTCTTCATCGGGACTCCGCCAAGAGACCCAGTACTTC

j_call: TRBJ2-4
v_call: TRBV5-8
d_call: TRBD2
clone_size: .
cdr3_aa: CASSQELAGVGDIQYF
cdr3_nt: TGCGCCAGCAGCCAAGAACTAGCGGGGGTGGGGGACATTCAGTACTTC

j_call: TRBJ2-1
v_call: TRBV6-1
d_call: TRBD1
clone_size: many
cdr3_aa: CASSPRWDRAYNEQFF
cdr3_nt: TGTGCCAGCAGTCCACGGTGGGACAGGGCATACAATGAGCAGTTCTTC

j_call: TRBJ1-5
v_call: TRBV2
d_call: .
clone_size: many
cdr3_aa: CASSEFGAESSNQPQHF
cdr3_nt: TGTGCCAGCAGTGAATTTGGTGCAGAAAGTAGCAATCAGCCCCAGCATTTT

j_call: TRBJ2-1
v_call: TRBV10-3
d_call: .
clone_size: .
cdr3_aa: CAISDIEGSSYNEQFF
cdr3_nt: TGTGCCATCAGTGATATCGAAGGGAGCTCCTACAATGAGCAGTTCTTC

j_call: TRBJ1-1
v_call: TRBV19
d_call: TRBD1
clone_size: few
cdr3_aa: CASSIGTGNMNTEAFF
cdr3_nt: TGTGCCAGTAGTATCGGGACAGGTAACATGAACACTGAAGCTTTCTTT

j_call: TRBJ1-3
v_call: TRBV5-1
d_call: .
clone_size: few
cdr3_aa: CASSLESGFGNTIYF
cdr3_nt: TGCGCCAGCAGCTTGGAATCAGGGTTTGGAAACACCATATATTTT

j_call: TRBJ2-2
v_call: TRBV7-2
d_call: TRBD1
clone_size: few
cdr3_aa: CASSIWTGSGGELFF
cdr3_nt: TGTGCCAGCAGCATTTGGACAGGGTCTGGCGGGGAGCTGTTTTTT

j_call: TRBJ2-7
v_call: TRBV5-1
d_call: .
clone_size: many
cdr3_aa: CASTLRGNYEQYF
cdr3_nt: TGCGCCAGCACCCTTCGAGGGAATTACGAGCAGTACTTC

j_call: TRBJ2-7
v_call: TRBV12-3/TRBV12-4
d_call: TRBD2
clone_size: many
cdr3_aa: CASRPGTTSYEQYF
cdr3_nt: TGTGCCAGCAGGCCCGGGACTACCTCCTACGAGCAGTACTTC

j_call: TRBJ1-2
v_call: TRBV18
d_call: .
clone_size: many
cdr3_aa: CASSPRDATYGYTF
cdr3_nt: TGTGCCAGCTCACCTCGGGACGCCACATATGGCTACACCTTC

j_call: TRBJ2-3
v_call: TRBV20-1
d_call: .
clone_size: few
cdr3_aa: CSARDPLTDTQYF
cdr3_nt: TGCAGTGCTAGAGATCCGCTCACAGATACGCAGTATTTT

j_call: TRBJ1-1
v_call: TRBV20-1
d_call: TRBD1
clone_size: few
cdr3_aa: CSARSGGSGTEAFF
cdr3_nt: TGCAGTGCTAGATCAGGGGGCTCGGGCACTGAAGCTTTCTTT

j_call: TRBJ1-4
v_call: TRBV24-1
d_call: .
clone_size: few
cdr3_aa: CATSAGGTLGEKLFF
cdr3_nt: TGTGCCACCAGTGCTGGCGGGACCCTTGGTGAAAAACTGTTTTTT